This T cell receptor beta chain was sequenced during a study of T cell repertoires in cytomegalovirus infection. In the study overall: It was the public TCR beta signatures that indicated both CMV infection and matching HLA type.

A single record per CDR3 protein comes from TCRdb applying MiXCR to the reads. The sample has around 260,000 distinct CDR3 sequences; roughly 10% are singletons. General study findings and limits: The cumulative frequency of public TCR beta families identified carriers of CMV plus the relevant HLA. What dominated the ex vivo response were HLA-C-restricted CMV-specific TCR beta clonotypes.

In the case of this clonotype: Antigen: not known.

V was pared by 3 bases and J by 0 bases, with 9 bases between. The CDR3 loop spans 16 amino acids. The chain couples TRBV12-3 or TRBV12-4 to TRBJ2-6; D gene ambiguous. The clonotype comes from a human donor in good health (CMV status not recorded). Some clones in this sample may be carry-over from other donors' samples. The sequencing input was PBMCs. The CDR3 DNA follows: TGTGCCAGCAGTTTTACCAGTCTCTCTGGGGCCAACGTCCTGACTTTC. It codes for CASSFTSLSGANVLTF.